This is a list of T cell receptor beta chains from one sample in a study of blood T cell repertoires in COVID-19. Method: immunoSEQ multiplex PCR; TCRdb's copy keeps in-frame clones and lacks some. The repertoire has about 340,000 clones, 85% to 90% of them found once; the top ten carry roughly 6.3%. Sequencing used peripheral blood. These receptors were obtained from a woman in her forties or fifties with COVID-19, enrolled during active disease. The CDR3 runs from the conserved cysteine through the conserved F or W. A D gene is named only where the DNA matches it firmly. Size is omitted from some rows. Given values are once, few, many or a class for expanded clones.

D gene | clone size | J gene | V gene | CDR3 protein | CDR3 DNA
TRBD2 | NA | TRBJ2-7 | TRBV10-3 | CAIAFRAGVGYEQYF | TGTGCCATCGCCTTTCGGGCGGGAGTCGGCTACGAGCAGTACTTC
NA | NA | TRBJ2-7 | TRBV11-2 | CASSLSRGGYEQYF | TGTGCCAGCAGCTTAAGTAGGGGGGGCTACGAGCAGTACTTC
NA | NA | TRBJ1-6 | TRBV7-3 | CASSLAATSPLHF | TGTGCCAGCAGCTTGGCAGCGACTTCACCCCTCCACTTT
TRBD2 | NA | TRBJ2-7 | TRBV6-5 | CASRRSSGRPNEQYF | TGTGCCAGCAGAAGGAGTAGCGGGAGGCCGAACGAGCAGTACTTC
TRBD1 | NA | TRBJ2-1 | TRBV19 | CASSTMGQGPSNEQFF | TGTGCCAGTAGTACAATGGGACAGGGTCCCAGCAATGAGCAGTTCTTC
NA | NA | TRBJ1-1 | TRBV18 | CASSPVTYTEAFF | TGTGCCAGCTCACCCGTTACATACACTGAAGCTTTCTTT
NA | once | TRBJ2-5 | TRBV7-7 | CASSLDRGRNQETQYF | TGTGCTAGCAGCTTAGATCGGGGGAGGAACCAAGAGACCCAGTACTTC
NA | NA | TRBJ1-4 | TRBV5-4 | CASSADTATNEKLFF | TGTGCCAGCAGCGCCGACACAGCAACTAATGAAAAACTGTTTTTT
NA | NA | TRBJ2-5 | TRBV19 | CASSTPPGQETQYF | TGTGCCAGTAGTACCCCCCCAGGGCAAGAGACCCAGTACTTC
NA | few | TRBJ1-5 | TRBV27 | CASSIQGGNQPQHF | TGTGCCAGCAGTATACAGGGTGGAAATCAGCCCCAGCATTTT
TRBD2 | NA | TRBJ2-7 | TRBV6-2/TRBV6-3 | CASSLFGLAGDTYEQYF | TGTGCCAGCAGTTTATTCGGACTAGCGGGAGACACCTACGAGCAGTACTTC
TRBD1 | few | TRBJ1-5 | TRBV19 | CASSIPGGYSNQPQHF | TGTGCCAGTAGTATCCCAGGGGGCTATAGCAATCAGCCCCAGCATTTT
TRBD2 | NA | TRBJ2-3 | TRBV7-3 | CASSTTGGSADTQYF | TGTGCCAGCAGCACAACGGGGGGGAGCGCAGATACGCAGTATTTT
NA | NA | TRBJ1-3 | TRBV5-4 | CASRPDGGNTIYF | TGTGCCAGCAGACCCGATGGCGGAAACACCATATATTTT
NA | few | TRBJ2-2 | TRBV11-2 | CASSLQILNTGELFF | TGTGCCAGCAGCCTCCAAATACTTAACACCGGGGAGCTGTTTTTT
NA | NA | TRBJ2-2 | TRBV13 | CASSARGKRSPGELFF | TGTGCCAGCAGCGCCCGGGGAAAGCGGTCCCCCGGGGAGCTGTTTTTT
TRBD1 | NA | TRBJ2-7 | TRBV6-5 | CASSPGTGDREQYF | TGTGCCAGCAGTCCCGGGACAGGGGATCGCGAGCAGTACTTC